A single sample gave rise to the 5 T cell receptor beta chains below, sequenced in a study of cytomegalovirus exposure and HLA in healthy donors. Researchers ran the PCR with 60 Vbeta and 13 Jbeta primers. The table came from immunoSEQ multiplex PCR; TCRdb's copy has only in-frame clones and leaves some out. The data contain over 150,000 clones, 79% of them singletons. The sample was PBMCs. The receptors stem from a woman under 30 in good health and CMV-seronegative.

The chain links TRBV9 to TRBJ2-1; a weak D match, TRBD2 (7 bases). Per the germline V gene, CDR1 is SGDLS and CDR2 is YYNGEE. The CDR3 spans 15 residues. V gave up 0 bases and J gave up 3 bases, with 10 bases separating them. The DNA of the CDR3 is TGTGCCAGCAGCGTAGGCGGGGGCATCTACAATGAGCAGTTCTTC. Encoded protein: CASSVGGGIYNEQFF.

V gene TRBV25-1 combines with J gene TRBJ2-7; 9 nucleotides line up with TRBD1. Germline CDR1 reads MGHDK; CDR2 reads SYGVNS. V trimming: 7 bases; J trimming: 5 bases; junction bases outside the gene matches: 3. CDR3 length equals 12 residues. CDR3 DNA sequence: TGTGCCAGCACAAACAGGGGGCACGAGCAGTACTTC. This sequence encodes CASTNRGHEQYF.

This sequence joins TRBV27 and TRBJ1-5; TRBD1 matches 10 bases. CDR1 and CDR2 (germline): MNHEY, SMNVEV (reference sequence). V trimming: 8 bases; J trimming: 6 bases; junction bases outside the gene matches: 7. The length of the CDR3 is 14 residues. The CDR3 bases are TGTGCCAGCGGAGACAGGGGGCTTTTTCAGCCCCAGCATTTT. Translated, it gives CASGDRGLFQPQHF.

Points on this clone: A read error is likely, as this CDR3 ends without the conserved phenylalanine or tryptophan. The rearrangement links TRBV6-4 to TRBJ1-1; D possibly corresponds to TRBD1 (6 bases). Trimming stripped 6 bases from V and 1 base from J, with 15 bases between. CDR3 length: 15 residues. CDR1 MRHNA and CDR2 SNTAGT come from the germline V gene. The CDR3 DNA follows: TGTGCCAGCAGATCTACAGGGCGGGAGAACACTGAAGCTTTCTCT. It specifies CASRSTGRENTEAFS.

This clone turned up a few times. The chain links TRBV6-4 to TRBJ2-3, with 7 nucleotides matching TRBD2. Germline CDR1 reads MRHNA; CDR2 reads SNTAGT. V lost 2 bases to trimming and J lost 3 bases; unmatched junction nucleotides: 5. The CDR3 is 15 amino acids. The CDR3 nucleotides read TGTGCCAGCAGTGACCTCTCGGGGGGAACAGATACGCAGTATTTT. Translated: CASSDLSGGTDTQYF.